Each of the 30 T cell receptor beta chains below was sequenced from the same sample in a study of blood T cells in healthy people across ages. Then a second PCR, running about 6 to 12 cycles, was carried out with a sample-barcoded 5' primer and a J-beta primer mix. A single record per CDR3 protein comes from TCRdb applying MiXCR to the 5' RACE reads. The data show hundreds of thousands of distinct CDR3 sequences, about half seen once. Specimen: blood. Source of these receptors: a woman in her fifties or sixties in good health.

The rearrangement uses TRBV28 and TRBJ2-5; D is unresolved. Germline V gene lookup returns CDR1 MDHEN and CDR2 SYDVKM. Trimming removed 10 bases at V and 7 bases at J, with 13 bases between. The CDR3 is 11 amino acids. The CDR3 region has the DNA TGTGCCACCAAAATGACCGGGACCCAGTACTTC. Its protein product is CATKMTGTQYF.

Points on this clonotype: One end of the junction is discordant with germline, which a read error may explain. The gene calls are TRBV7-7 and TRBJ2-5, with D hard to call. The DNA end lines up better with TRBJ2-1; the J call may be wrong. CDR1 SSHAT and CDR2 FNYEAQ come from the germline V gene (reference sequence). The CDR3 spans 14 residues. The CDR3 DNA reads TGTGCTAGCAGCTTACACCCAGCTCAAGAGACCCAGTTCTTC. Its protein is CASSLHPAQETQFF.

The CDR3 sequence: CASGRSGTGVNEQYF. DNA for the CDR3: TGTGCCAGCGGCCGATCGGGGACAGGGGTCAACGAGCAGTACTTC. The rearrangement links TRBV9 to TRBJ2-7; 10 bases line up with TRBD1. V gave up 7 bases and J gave up 5 bases; unmatched junction bases: 12. The germline V gene has CDR1 SGDLS and CDR2 YYNGEE. This CDR3 spans 15 amino acids.

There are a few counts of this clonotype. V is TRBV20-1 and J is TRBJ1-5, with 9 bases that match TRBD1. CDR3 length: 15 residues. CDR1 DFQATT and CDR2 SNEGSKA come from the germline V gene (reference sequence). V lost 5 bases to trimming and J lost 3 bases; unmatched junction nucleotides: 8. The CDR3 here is CSAQAGQGYNQPQHF. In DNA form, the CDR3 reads TGCAGTGCTCAAGCGGGACAGGGCTACAATCAGCCCCAGCATTTT.

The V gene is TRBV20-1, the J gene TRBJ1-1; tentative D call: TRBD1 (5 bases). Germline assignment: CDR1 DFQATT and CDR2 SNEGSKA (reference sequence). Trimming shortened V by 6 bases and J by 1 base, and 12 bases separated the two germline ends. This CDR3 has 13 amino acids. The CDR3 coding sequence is TGCAGTGCCGAGGGGAGCGGGAACACTGAAGCTTTCTTT. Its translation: CSAEGSGNTEAFF.

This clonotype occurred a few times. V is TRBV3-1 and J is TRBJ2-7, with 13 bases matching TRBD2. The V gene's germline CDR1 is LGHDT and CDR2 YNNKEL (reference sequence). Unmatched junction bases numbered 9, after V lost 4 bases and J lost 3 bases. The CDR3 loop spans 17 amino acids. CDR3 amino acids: CASSPRPGLAGDYEQYF. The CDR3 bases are TGTGCCAGCAGCCCCCGACCCGGACTAGCGGGAGACTACGAGCAGTACTTC.

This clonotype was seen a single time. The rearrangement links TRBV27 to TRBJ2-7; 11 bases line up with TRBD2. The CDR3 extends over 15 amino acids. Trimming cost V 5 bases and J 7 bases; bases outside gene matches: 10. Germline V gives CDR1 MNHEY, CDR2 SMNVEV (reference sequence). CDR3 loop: CASSLFRLAGNEQYF. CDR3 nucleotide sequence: TGTGCCAGCAGTCTGTTTAGACTAGCGGGAAATGAGCAGTACTTC.

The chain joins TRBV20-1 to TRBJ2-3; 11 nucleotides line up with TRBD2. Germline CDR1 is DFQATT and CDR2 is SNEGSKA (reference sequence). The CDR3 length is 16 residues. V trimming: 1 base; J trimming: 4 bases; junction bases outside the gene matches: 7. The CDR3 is CSARGLAGGNADTQYF. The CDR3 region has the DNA TGCAGTGCTAGAGGCCTAGCGGGAGGTAACGCAGATACGCAGTATTTT.

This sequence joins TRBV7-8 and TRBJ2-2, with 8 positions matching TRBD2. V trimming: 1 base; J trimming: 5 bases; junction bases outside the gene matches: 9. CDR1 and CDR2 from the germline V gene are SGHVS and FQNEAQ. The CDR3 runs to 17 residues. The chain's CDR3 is CASSLVPGGIGTGELFF. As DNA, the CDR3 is TGTGCCAGCAGCTTAGTTCCGGGAGGGATAGGGACCGGGGAGCTGTTTTTT. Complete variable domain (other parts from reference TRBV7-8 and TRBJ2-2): GAGVSQSPRYKVAKRGQDVALRCDPISGHVSLFWYQQALGQGPEFLTYFQNEAQLDKSGLPSDRFFAERPEGSVSTLKIQRTQQEDSAVYLCASSLVPGGIGTGELFFGEGSRLTVL.

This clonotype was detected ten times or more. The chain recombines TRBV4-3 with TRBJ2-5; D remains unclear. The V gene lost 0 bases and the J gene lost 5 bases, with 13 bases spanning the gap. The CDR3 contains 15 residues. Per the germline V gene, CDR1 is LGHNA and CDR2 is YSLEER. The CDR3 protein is CASSQEGSPGETQYF. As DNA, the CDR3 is TGCGCCAGCAGCCAAGAAGGAAGCCCCGGGGAGACCCAGTACTTC.

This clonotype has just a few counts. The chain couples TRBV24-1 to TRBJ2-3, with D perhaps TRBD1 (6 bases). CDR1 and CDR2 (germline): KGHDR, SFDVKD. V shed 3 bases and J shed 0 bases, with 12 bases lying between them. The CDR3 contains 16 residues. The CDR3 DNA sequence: TGTGCCACCAGTGATCCCGGACAGACTAGCACAGATACGCAGTATTTT. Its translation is CATSDPGQTSTDTQYF.

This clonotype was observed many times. This CDR3 is CASSLDAHQETQYF. CDR3 DNA sequence: TGTGCCAGCAGCTTAGATGCCCACCAAGAGACCCAGTACTTC. This chain uses TRBV11-3 with TRBJ2-5; D unresolved. In germline, CDR1 is SGHNT, CDR2 YENEEA. This CDR3 has 14 amino acids. V was trimmed by 0 bases and J by 0 bases, leaving 5 bases between them.

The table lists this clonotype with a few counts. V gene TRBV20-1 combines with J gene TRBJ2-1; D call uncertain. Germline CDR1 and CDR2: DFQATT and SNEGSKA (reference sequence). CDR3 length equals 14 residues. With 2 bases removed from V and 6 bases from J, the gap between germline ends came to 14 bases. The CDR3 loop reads CSARRLSLGNEQFF. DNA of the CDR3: TGCAGTGCTAGACGTCTATCTCTCGGCAATGAGCAGTTCTTC.

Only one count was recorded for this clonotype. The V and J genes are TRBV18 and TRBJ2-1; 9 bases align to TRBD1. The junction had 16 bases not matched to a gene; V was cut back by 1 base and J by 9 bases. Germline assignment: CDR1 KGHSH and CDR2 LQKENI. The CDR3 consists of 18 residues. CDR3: CASSPQAGDRDFFSEQFF. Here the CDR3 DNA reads TGTGCCAGCTCACCACAGGCCGGGGACAGGGATTTTTTCAGTGAGCAGTTCTTC.

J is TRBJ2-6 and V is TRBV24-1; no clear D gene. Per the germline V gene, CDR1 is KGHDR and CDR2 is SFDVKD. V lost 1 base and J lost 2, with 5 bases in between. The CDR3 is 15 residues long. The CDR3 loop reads CATSDFRAGANVLTF. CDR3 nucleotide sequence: TGTGCCACCAGTGATTTTAGGGCTGGGGCCAACGTCCTGACTTTC.

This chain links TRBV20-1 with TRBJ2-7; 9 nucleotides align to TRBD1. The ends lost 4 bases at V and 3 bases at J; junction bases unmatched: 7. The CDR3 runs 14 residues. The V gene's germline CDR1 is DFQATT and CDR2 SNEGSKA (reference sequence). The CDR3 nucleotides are TGCAGTGCTACACAGGGGGCCGCTGTCTACGAGCAGTACTTC. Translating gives CSATQGAAVYEQYF.

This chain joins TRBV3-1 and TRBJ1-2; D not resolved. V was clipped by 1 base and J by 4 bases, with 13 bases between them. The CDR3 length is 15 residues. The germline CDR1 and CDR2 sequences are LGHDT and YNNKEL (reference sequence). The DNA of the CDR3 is TGTGCCAGCAGCCAAGGTCCTAGGCCTAGCTATGGCTACACCTTC. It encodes CASSQGPRPSYGYTF.

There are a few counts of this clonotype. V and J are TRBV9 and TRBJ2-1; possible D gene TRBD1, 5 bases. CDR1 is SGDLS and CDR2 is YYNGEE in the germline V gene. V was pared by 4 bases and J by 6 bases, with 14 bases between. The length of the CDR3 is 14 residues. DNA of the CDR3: TGTGCCAGCAGCAACCAGGGATTCGGCAATGAGCAGTTCTTC. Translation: CASSNQGFGNEQFF.

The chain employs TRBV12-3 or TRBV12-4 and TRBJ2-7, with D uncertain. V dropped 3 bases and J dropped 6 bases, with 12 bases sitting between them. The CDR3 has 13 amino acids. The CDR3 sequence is CASSLVGMGEQYF. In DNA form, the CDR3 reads TGTGCCAGCAGTTTGGTGGGAATGGGCGAGCAGTACTTC.

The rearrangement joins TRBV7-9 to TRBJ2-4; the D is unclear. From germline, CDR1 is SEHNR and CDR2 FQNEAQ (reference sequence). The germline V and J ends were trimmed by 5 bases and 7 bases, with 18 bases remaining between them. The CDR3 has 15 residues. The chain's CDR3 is CASSKQTTPANIQYF. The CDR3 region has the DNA TGTGCCAGCAGCAAGCAGACAACACCTGCTAACATTCAGTACTTC.

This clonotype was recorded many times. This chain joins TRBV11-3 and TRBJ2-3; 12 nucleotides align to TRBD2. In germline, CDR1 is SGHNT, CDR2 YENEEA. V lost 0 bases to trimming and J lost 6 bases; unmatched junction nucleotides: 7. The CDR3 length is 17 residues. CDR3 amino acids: CASSLDLLAGGSDTQYF. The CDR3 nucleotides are TGTGCCAGCAGCTTAGATCTACTAGCGGGAGGATCCGATACGCAGTATTTT.

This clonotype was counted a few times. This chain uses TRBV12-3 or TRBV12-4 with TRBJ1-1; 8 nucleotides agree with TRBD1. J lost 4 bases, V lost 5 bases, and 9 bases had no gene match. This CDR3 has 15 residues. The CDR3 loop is CASSRGQGGGTEAFF. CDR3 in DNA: TGTGCCAGCAGTAGAGGACAGGGAGGGGGCACTGAAGCTTTCTTT.

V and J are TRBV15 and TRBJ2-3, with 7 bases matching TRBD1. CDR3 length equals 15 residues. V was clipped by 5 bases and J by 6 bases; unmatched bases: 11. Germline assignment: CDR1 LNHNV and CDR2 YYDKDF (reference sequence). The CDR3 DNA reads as TGTGCCACCAGCGGCAATCGACAGGGCCGCGATACGCAGTATTTT. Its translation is CATSGNRQGRDTQYF.

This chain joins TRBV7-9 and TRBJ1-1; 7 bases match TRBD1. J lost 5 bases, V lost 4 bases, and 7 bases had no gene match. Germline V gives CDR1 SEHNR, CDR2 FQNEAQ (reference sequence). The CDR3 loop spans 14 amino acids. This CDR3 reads CASSSRGGLTEAFF. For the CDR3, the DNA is TGTGCCAGCAGCTCCAGGGGGGGTTTGACTGAAGCTTTCTTT.

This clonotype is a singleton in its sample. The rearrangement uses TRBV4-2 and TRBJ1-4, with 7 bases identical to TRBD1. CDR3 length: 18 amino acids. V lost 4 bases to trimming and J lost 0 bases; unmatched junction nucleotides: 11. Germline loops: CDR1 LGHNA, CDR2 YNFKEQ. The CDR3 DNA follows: TGTGCCAGCAGCCGCCCGGGGCCAGGGGGTGCAACTAATGAAAAACTGTTTTTT. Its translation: CASSRPGPGGATNEKLFF.

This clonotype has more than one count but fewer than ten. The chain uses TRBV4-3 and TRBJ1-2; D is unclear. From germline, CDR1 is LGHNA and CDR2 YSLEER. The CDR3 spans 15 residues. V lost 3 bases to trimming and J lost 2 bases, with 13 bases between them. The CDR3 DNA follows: TGCGCCAGCAGCCAGGATCACACTCTAAACTATGGCTACACCTTC. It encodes CASSQDHTLNYGYTF.

The CDR3 DNA is TGCGCCAGCAGTGAGTCGGTAAAGGGCGGCGAAAAACTGTTTTTT. Its translation is CASSESVKGGEKLFF. The chain is built from TRBV10-2 and TRBJ1-4; D call uncertain. V was trimmed by 0 bases and J by 8 bases, leaving 13 bases between them. The CDR3 spans 15 residues. Germline CDR1 WSHSY, CDR2 SAAADI.

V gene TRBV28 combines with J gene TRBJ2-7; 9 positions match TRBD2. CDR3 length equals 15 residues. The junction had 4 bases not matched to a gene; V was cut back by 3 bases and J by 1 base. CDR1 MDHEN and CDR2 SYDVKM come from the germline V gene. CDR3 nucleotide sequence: TGTGCCAGCAGTTTGAGTAGCGGGAGATCCTACGAGCAGTACTTC. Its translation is CASSLSSGRSYEQYF.

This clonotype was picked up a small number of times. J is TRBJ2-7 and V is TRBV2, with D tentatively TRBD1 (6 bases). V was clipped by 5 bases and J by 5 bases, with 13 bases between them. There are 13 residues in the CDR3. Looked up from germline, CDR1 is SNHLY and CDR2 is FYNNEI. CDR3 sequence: CASSLQGLHEQYF. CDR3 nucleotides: TGTGCCAGCAGTTTACAGGGTCTCCACGAGCAGTACTTC.

For the CDR3, the DNA is TGCAGCGTTGATGGCACAGGGAACCGAGATACGCAGTATTTT. Translating it yields CSVDGTGNRDTQYF. The chain couples TRBV29-1 to TRBJ2-3; D might be TRBD1 (6 bases). This CDR3 comprises 14 residues. Per germline, CDR1 SQVTM and CDR2 ANQGSEA. V was clipped by 3 bases and J by 5 bases, with 15 bases between them.